The sequence of this T cell receptor beta chain was determined in a study of early T cells in non-severe SARS-CoV-2 infection. In the study overall: Investigators sequenced bulk RNA drawn from unsorted whole blood, and chains remained unpaired. Regarding the study as a whole: Anti-spike CD8 responses were favored by VDJdb matching, which missed private and CD4 specificities.

Unique molecular identifier tags were affixed to discrete cDNA molecules. TCRdb re-derived calls from the 5' RACE reads in MiXCR, one entry per CDR3 protein. The sample yields around 46,000 distinct CDR3 sequences, 5% to 5.5% seen once. The CDR3 contains 18 residues. Germline V gene lookup returns CDR1 MNHEY and CDR2 SMNVEV (reference sequence). The trim removed 6 bases at V and 1 base at J, leaving 15 bases unmatched. Points on this clonotype: What it binds is not known.

The TCR was taken from an adult who was a healthcare worker with PCR-confirmed SARS-CoV-2 infection or an uninfected control (not recorded which). The gene calls are TRBV27 and TRBJ2-3; 8 bases map to TRBD2. The sample was whole blood, taken at baseline. The DNA for the CDR3 is TGTGCCAGCAGCCATCAGCGGGAGTTATTGGGCGGCACAGATACGCAGTATTTT. Its protein product is CASSHQRELLGGTDTQYF.